The 12 T cell receptor beta chains given below trace back to one sample, sequenced in a study of radiation and T cells in renal cell carcinoma. Sample treatment: 15 Gy SBRT to primary tumor, nephrectomy 4 weeks later. The assay was immunoSEQ multiplex PCR, and TCRdb's table has in-frame clones only and misses some. The sample carries around 15,000 clones, approximately 53% recorded once. The source was tumor tissue, collected from a patient whose treatment included radiotherapy and nephrectomy. These receptors were taken from a woman aged 55-69 years with renal cell carcinoma.

This rearrangement joins TRBV28 to TRBJ1-1; maybe TRBD1 (6 bases). Trimming pared 4 bases from V and 4 bases from J, leaving 13 bases between. The CDR3 loop spans 14 amino acids. Germline CDR1 MDHEN, CDR2 SYDVKM. CDR3 sequence reads: CASSSKAGATEAFF. In nucleotides, the CDR3 is TGTGCCAGCAGTTCCAAAGCGGGGGCCACTGAAGCTTTCTTT.

CDR3 nucleotide sequence: TGTGCCAGCACCGCCAGAGGACAGGGGTGGAATGAGCAGTTCTTC. This translates into CASTARGQGWNEQFF. The chain carries TRBV6-6 and TRBJ2-1, with TRBD1 matching 9 bases. This CDR3 spans 15 amino acids. The J segment lost 7 bases and the V segment lost 7 bases, leaving 11 bases of the junction unmatched. CDR1 and CDR2 from the germline V gene are MNHNY and SVGAGI (reference sequence).

This rearrangement joins TRBV18 to TRBJ2-1, with 10 bases matching TRBD2. V trimming: 2 bases; J trimming: 3 bases; junction bases outside the gene matches: 4. The CDR3 covers 16 residues. Germline CDR1 KGHSH, CDR2 LQKENI. The CDR3 DNA sequence: TGTGCCAGCTCACCATCTATAGCGGGAGGCTACAATGAGCAGTTCTTC. Its translation: CASSPSIAGGYNEQFF.

The CDR3 spells CASSPGQGVSGELFF. DNA of the CDR3: TGTGCCAGCAGCCCCGGACAGGGGGTTTCCGGGGAGCTGTTTTTT. The genes are TRBV7-9 and TRBJ2-2, with TRBD1 identical over 10 bases. Trimming took 5 bases from V and 6 from J; bases not matched to a gene: 6. Germline V gene data show CDR1 as SEHNR and CDR2 as FQNEAQ (reference sequence). The CDR3 sequence is 15 residues long.

The rearrangement links TRBV30 to TRBJ2-1; 11 bases are shared with TRBD2. V lost 0 bases to trimming and J lost 0 bases; unmatched junction nucleotides: 10. The germline gives CDR1 GTSNPN, CDR2 SVGIG (reference sequence). The CDR3 runs to 19 residues. The CDR3 DNA reads TGTGCCTGGAGTGTACAACTAGCGGGAGTTCCAAGCTCCTACAATGAGCAGTTCTTC. Its translation: CAWSVQLAGVPSSYNEQFF.

The J gene is TRBJ2-5, the V gene TRBV27; TRBD2 matches at 8 bases. Per the germline V gene, CDR1 is MNHEY and CDR2 is SMNVEV (reference sequence). The junction had 5 bases not matched to a gene; V was cut back by 7 bases and J by 1 base. The CDR3 totals 14 residues. Here the CDR3 DNA reads TGTGCCAGCACCTTCAGCGGGAGCCAAGAGACCCAGTACTTC. This codes for CASTFSGSQETQYF.

The genes are TRBV5-6 and TRBJ2-7; 8 nucleotides match TRBD1. The germline V gene has CDR1 SGHDT and CDR2 YYEEEE. This CDR3 spans 16 amino acids. V lost 4 bases, J lost 6 bases, and 15 bases stayed unmatched. CDR3 sequence (DNA): TGTGCCAGCAGCCTGTACAGGGTCGACCAGGGGGCCGAGCAGTACTTC. Its translation is CASSLYRVDQGAEQYF.

This chain joins TRBV30 and TRBJ1-4; the D is unclear. Trimming took 7 bases from V and 0 from J, leaving 9 bases between them. CDR1 is GTSNPN, CDR2 SVGIG, per germline (reference sequence). This CDR3 comprises 13 residues. CDR3 sequence: CALDGATNEKLFF. The CDR3, as DNA: TGTGCCTTGGATGGGGCAACTAATGAAAAACTGTTTTTT.

In its sample, this clone was seen a few times. This chain links TRBV7-2 with TRBJ1-2, with TRBD1 as a possible D gene (5 bases). Trimming removed 1 base at V and 4 bases at J, with 7 bases between. This CDR3 is 13 amino acids long. Germline CDR1 and CDR2: SGHTA and FQGNSA. The CDR3 DNA follows: TGTGCCAGCAGCTTAGGACAGAGCTATGGCTACACCTTC. Amino acid sequence: CASSLGQSYGYTF.

The chain couples TRBV9 to TRBJ2-3; 11 nucleotides line up with TRBD1. This CDR3 is 16 amino acids long. Per the germline V gene, CDR1 is SGDLS and CDR2 is YYNGEE. With 4 bases clipped from V and 1 base from J, the junction kept 5 bases outside the gene matches. CDR3 sequence: CASSPRTGGGTDTQYF. The CDR3 bases are TGTGCCAGCAGCCCCCGGACAGGGGGCGGCACAGATACGCAGTATTTT.

This clone ranks as medium-sized. It differs at one base from a far larger clone, so likely a read error. This chain connects TRBV4-2 to TRBJ1-2, with 11 bases identical to TRBD1. V lost 3 bases and J lost 2; bases outside the gene matches: 5. This CDR3 comprises 16 residues. Germline CDR1 reads LGHNA; CDR2 reads YNFKEQ. DNA of the CDR3: TGTGCCAGCAGCCACGGACAGGGGGCGGAAAACTATGGCTACACCTTC. It encodes CASSHGQGAENYGYTF.

This clone was observed at least ten times. The chain combines TRBV5-1 with TRBJ2-7; D unclear. This CDR3 comprises 15 residues. The germline V gene has CDR1 SGHRS and CDR2 YFSETQ. V was clipped by 3 bases and J by 4 bases, with 17 bases between them. The CDR3 DNA reads TGCGCCAGCAGCTCCGACACCTTCCCATTTTACGAGCAGTACTTC. This encodes CASSSDTFPFYEQYF.